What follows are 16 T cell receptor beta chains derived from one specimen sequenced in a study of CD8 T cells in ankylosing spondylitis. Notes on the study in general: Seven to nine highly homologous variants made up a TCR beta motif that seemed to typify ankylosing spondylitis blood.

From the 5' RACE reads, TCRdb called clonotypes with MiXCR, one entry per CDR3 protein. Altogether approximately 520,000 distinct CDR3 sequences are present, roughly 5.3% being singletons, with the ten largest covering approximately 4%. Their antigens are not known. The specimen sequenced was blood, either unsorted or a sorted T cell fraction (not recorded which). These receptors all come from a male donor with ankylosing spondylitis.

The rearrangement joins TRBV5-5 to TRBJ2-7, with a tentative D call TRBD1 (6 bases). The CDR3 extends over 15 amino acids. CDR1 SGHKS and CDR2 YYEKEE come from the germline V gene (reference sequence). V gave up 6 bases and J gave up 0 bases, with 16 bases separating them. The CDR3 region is CASTPGDGISYEQYF. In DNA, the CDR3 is TGTGCCAGCACCCCAGGGGATGGTATCTCCTACGAGCAGTACTTC.

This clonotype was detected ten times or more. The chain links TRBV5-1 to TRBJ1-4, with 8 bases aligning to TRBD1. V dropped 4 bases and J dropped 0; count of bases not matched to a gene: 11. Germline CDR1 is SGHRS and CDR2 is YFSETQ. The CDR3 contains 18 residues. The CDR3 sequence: CASSAGTGIVATNEKLFF. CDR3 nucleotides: TGCGCCAGCAGCGCCGGGACAGGCATTGTTGCAACTAATGAAAAACTGTTTTTT.

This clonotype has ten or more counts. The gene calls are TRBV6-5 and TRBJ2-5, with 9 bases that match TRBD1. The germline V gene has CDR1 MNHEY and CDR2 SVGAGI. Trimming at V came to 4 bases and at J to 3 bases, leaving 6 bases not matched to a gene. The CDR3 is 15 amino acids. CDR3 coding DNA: TGTGCCAGCAGTTCCCGGACAGGGGCTAAAGAGACCCAGTACTTC. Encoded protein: CASSSRTGAKETQYF.

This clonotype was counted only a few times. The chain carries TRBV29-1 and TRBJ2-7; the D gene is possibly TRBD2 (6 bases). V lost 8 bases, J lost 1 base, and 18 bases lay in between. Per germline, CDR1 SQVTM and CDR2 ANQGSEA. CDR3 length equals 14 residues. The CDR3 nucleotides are TGCAGCTCCTTGGAGGGAAGGGGATCCTACGAGCAGTACTTC. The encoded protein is CSSLEGRGSYEQYF.

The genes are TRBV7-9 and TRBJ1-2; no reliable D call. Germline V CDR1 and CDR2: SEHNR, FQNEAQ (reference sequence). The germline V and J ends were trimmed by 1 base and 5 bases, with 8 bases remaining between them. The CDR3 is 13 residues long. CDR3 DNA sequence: TGTGCCAGCAGCTTAGAGGACGGTTATGGCTACACCTTC. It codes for CASSLEDGYGYTF.

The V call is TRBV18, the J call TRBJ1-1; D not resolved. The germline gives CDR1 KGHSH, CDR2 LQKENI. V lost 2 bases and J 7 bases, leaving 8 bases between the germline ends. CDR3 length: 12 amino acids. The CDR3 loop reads CASSPTQDEAFF. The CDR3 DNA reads TGTGCCAGCTCACCAACCCAGGATGAAGCTTTCTTT.

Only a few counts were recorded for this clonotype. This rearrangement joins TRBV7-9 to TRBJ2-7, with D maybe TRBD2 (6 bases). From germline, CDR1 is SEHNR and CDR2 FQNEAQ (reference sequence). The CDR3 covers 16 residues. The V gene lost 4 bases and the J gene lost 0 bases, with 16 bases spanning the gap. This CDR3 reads CASSYGAGTGSYEQYF. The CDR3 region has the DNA TGTGCCAGCAGCTACGGAGCCGGGACTGGCTCCTACGAGCAGTACTTC.

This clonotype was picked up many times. For the CDR3, the DNA is TGTGCCAGCTCACCGCGGACAGCTCCACGCGGCTACACCTTC. It codes for CASSPRTAPRGYTF. The chain employs TRBV18 and TRBJ1-2; tentative D call: TRBD1 (6 bases). V lost 3 bases, J lost 8 bases, and 16 bases lay in between. CDR1 is KGHSH, CDR2 LQKENI, per germline. This CDR3 has 14 residues.

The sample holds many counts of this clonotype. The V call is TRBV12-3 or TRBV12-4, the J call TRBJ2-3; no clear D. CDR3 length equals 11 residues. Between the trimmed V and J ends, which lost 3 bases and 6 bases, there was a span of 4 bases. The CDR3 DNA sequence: TGTGCCAGCAGTTTGGGGGATACGCAGTATTTT. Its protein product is CASSLGDTQYF.

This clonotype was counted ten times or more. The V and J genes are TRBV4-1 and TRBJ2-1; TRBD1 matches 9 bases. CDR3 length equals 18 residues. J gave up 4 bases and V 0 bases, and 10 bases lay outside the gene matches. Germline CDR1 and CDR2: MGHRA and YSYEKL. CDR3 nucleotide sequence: TGCGCCAGCAGCCAAGATTACGGCGGGACAGGGTATTACAATGAGCAGTTCTTC. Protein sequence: CASSQDYGGTGYYNEQFF.

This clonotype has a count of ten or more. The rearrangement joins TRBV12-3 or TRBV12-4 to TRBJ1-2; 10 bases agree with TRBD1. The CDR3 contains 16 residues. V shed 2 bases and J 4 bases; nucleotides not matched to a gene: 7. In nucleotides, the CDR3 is TGTGCCAGCAGTTTAAAAGACAGGGGGCGCCCCTATGGCTACACCTTC. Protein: CASSLKDRGRPYGYTF.

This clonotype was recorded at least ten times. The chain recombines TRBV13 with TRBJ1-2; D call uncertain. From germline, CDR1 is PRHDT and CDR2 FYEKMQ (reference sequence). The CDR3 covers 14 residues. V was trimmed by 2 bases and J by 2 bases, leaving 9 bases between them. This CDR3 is CASSLRRLNYGYTF. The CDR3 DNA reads TGTGCCAGCAGCTTAAGACGGTTAAACTATGGCTACACCTTC.

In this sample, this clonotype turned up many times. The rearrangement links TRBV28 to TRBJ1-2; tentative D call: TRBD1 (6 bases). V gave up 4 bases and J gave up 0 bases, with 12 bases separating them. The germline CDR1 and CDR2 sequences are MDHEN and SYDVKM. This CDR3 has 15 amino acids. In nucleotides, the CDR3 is TGTGCCAGCAGTTCAGGACAGCGAGCTAACTATGGCTACACCTTC. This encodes CASSSGQRANYGYTF.

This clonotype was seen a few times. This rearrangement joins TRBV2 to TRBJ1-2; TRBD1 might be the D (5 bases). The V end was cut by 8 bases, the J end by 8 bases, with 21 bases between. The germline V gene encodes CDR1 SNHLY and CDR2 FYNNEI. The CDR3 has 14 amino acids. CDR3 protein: CASGSWQGGRGYTF. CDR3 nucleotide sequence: TGTGCCAGCGGGTCGTGGCAGGGCGGTAGGGGCTACACCTTC.

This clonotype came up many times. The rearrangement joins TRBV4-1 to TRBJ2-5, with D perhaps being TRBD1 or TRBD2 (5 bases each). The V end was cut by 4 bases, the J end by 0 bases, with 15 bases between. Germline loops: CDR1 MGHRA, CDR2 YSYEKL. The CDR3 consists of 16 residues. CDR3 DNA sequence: TGCGCCAGCAGCCGCTCTACAGGACTCAACCAAGAGACCCAGTACTTC. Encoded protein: CASSRSTGLNQETQYF.

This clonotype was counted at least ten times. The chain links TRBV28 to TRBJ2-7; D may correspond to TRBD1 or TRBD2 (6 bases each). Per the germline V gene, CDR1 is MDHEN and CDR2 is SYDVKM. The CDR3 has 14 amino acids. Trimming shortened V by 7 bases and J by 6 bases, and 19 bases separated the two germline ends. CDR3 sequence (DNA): TGTGCCAGCACAGGACAGTTGGAGGGTTCCGAGCAGTACTTC. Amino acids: CASTGQLEGSEQYF.